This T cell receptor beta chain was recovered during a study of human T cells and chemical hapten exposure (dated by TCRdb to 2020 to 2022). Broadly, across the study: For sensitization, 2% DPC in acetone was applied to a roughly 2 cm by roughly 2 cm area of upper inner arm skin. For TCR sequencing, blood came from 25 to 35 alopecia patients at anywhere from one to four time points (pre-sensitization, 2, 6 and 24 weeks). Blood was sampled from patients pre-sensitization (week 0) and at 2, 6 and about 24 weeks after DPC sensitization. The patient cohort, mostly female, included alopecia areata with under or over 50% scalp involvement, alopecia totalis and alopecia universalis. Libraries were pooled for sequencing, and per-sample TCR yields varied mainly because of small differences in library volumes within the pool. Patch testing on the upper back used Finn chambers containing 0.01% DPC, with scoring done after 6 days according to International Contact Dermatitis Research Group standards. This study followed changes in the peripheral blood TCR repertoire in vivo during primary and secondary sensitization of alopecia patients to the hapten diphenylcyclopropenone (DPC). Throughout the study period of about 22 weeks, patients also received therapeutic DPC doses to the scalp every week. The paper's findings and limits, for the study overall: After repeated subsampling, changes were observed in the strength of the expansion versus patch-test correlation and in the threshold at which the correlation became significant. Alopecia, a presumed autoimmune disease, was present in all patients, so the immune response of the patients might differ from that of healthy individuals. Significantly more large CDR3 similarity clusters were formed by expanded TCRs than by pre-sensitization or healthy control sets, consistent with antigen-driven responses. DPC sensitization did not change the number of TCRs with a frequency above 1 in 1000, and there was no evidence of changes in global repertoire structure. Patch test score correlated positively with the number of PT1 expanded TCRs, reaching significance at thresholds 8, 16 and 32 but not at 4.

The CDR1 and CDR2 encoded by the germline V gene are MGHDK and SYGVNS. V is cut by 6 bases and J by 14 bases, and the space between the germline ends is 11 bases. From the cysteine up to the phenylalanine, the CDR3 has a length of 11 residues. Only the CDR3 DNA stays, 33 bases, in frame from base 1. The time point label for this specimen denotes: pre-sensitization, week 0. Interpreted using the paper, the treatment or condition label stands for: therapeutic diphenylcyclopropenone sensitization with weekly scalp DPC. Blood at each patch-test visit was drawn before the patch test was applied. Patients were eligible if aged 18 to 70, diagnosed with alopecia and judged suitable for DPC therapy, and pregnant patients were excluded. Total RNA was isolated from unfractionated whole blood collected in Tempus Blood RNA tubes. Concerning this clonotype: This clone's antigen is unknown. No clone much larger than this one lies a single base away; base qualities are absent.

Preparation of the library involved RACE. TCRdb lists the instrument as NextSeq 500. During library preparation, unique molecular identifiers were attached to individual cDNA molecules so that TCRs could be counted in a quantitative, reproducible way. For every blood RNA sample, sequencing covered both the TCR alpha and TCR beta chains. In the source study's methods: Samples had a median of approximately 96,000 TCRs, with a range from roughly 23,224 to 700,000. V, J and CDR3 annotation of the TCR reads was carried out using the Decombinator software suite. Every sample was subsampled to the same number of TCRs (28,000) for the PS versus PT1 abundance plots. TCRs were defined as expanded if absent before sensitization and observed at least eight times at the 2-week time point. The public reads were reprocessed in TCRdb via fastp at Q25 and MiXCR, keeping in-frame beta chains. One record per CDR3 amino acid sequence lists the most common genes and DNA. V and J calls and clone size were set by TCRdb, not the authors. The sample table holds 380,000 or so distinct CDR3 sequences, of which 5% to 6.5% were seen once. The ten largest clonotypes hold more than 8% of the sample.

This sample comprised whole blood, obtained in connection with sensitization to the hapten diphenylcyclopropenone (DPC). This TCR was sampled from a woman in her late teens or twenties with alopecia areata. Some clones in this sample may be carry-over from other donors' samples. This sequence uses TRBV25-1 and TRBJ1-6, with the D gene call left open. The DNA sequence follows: TGTGCCAGCAGGGGAAGTTCGACCCTCCACTTT. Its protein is CASRGSSTLHF.